A single sample is the source of the 22 T cell receptor beta chains below, sequenced in a study of cytomegalovirus exposure and HLA in healthy donors. 60 Vbeta and 13 Jbeta primers were used in PCR. Sequencing used immunoSEQ multiplex PCR; TCRdb keeps in-frame clones, though not all of them. The table lists 210,000 or so clones, around 80% of them singletons, with around 16% in the top ten. The sequencing sample was made of PBMCs. Every receptor here comes from a man aged 35 to 55 in good health and CMV-seronegative.

This clone has only one observation. J is TRBJ1-2 and V is TRBV2; 8 nucleotides align to TRBD1. This CDR3 contains 15 residues. CDR1 and CDR2 (germline): SNHLY, FYNNEI. J was trimmed by 4 bases and V by 4 bases; bases with no gene match: 8. Here the CDR3 DNA reads TGTGCCAGCAGTGTAGGGGACAGGCCCTCCTATGGCTACACCTTC. Protein sequence: CASSVGDRPSYGYTF.

This clone showed up just a few times. The rearrangement links TRBV10-3 to TRBJ2-7, with D possibly TRBD1 on 6 matching bases. Germline V lookup: CDR1 ENHRY, CDR2 SYGVKD. The CDR3 sequence is 13 residues long. V lost 6 bases and J lost 2, with 11 bases in between. The CDR3 nucleotides are TGTGCCATCAGGGAGGACAGTACCTACGAGCAGTACTTC. This codes for CAIREDSTYEQYF.

The chain is built from TRBV5-5 and TRBJ1-1, with 7 bases lining up with TRBD1. V gave up 3 bases and J gave up 1 base; unmatched junction bases: 6. The CDR3 spans 15 residues. Germline V CDR1 and CDR2: SGHKS, YYEKEE (reference sequence). The DNA of the CDR3 is TGTGCCAGCAGCTCGATGGGACAGAGGAACACTGAAGCTTTCTTT. Its protein product is CASSSMGQRNTEAFF.

V and J are TRBV28 and TRBJ1-3, with 8 positions matching TRBD1. V trimming: 5 bases; J trimming: 4 bases; junction bases outside the gene matches: 7. This CDR3 has 15 amino acids. Germline V gives CDR1 MDHEN, CDR2 SYDVKM. The DNA for the CDR3 is TGTGCCAGCAGTCTCCCACAGGGGGGCGGAAACACCATATATTTT. Encoded protein: CASSLPQGGGNTIYF.

J is TRBJ2-5 and V is TRBV5-1; the match to TRBD1 covers 9 bases. This CDR3 is 15 amino acids long. The trim removed 0 bases at V and 3 bases at J, leaving 3 bases unmatched. Germline V CDR1 and CDR2: SGHRS, YFSETQ. CDR3: CASSLDRGLEETQYF. CDR3 in DNA: TGCGCCAGCAGCTTGGACAGGGGGCTTGAAGAGACCCAGTACTTC.

V usage is TRBV7-8 and J usage is TRBJ1-1, with D tentatively TRBD1 (6 bases). Germline loops: CDR1 SGHVS, CDR2 FQNEAQ. CDR3 length equals 15 residues. V lost 5 bases, J lost 6 bases, and 19 bases lay in between. The CDR3 DNA reads TGTGCCAGCAGCCAAGGGGGACGGCCGGACGCTGAAGCTTTCTTT. It translates to CASSQGGRPDAEAFF.

The gene calls are TRBV25-1 and TRBJ1-3; 9 nucleotides match TRBD1. Unmatched junction bases numbered 7, after V lost 6 bases and J lost 4 bases. The CDR3 is 15 residues long. CDR1 MGHDK and CDR2 SYGVNS come from the germline V gene. The CDR3 region has the DNA TGTGCCAGCAGCCGAACAGGGGGCCAGGGAAACACCATATATTTT. Amino acids: CASSRTGGQGNTIYF.

The chain has TRBV6-5 and TRBJ2-4; maybe TRBD2 (6 bases). V was cut by 0 bases and J by 8 bases, with 14 bases left in between. CDR1 and CDR2 from the germline V gene are MNHEY and SVGAGI. This CDR3 is 15 amino acids long. The CDR3 region has the DNA TGTGCCAGCAGTTACTCGATCGGAGGGGTCGACATTCAGTACTTC. Translated: CASSYSIGGVDIQYF.

This clone has just one count. This chain connects TRBV5-1 to TRBJ2-7; D might be TRBD1 (5 bases). The CDR3 loop spans 15 amino acids. Per the germline V gene, CDR1 is SGHRS and CDR2 is YFSETQ. The germline V and J ends were trimmed by 4 bases and 5 bases, with 19 bases remaining between them. This chain's CDR3 is CASSVRATPVHEQYF. CDR3 sequence (DNA): TGCGCCAGCAGCGTCAGGGCCACCCCGGTCCACGAGCAGTACTTC.

This clone was seen only a few times. This sequence joins TRBV4-1 and TRBJ2-4, with 8 bases that match TRBD1. V lost 4 bases to trimming and J lost 6 bases; unmatched junction nucleotides: 8. CDR1 is MGHRA, CDR2 YSYEKL, per germline. The CDR3 contains 15 residues. The DNA for the CDR3 is TGCGCCAGCAGCCGAGTACAGGGGGTTGGAAACATTCAGTACTTC. This encodes CASSRVQGVGNIQYF.

This sequence joins TRBV5-6 and TRBJ1-2, with a tentative D call TRBD1 (5 bases). Germline-derived CDR1 and CDR2 are SGHDT and YYEEEE. CDR3 length: 11 residues. The V gene lost 5 bases and the J gene lost 7 bases, with 9 bases spanning the gap. This CDR3 is CASSPGSGYTF. The CDR3, as DNA: TGTGCCAGCAGTCCAGGGTCTGGCTACACCTTC. Variable domain in full (rest from reference TRBV5-6 and TRBJ1-2): DAGVTQSPTHLIKTRGQQVTLRCSPKSGHDTVSWYQQALGQGPQFIFQYYEEEERQRGNFPDRFSGHQFPNYSSELNVNALLLGDSALYLCASSPGSGYTFGSGTRLTVV.

The chain links TRBV20-1 to TRBJ1-5, with D possibly being TRBD1 (6 bases). The CDR3 consists of 11 residues. Trimming took off 5 bases at V and 6 bases at J, with 8 bases between the two ends. The germline V gene has CDR1 DFQATT and CDR2 SNEGSKA (reference sequence). The CDR3 bases are TGCAGTGCTGGGGGCGGTCAGCCCCAGCATTTT. Protein: CSAGGGQPQHF.

The rearrangement uses TRBV5-4 and TRBJ2-2, with D perhaps TRBD2 (5 bases). The CDR3 spans 13 residues. From germline, CDR1 is SGHNT and CDR2 YYREEE (reference sequence). V gave up 4 bases and J gave up 5 bases, with 9 bases separating them. As DNA, the CDR3 is TGTGCCAGCAGCCCGGGGAGTACCGGGGAGCTGTTTTTT. Amino acids: CASSPGSTGELFF.

This clone has just a few counts. The chain employs TRBV5-6 and TRBJ2-7, with 10 bases fitting TRBD2. Unmatched junction bases numbered 3, after V lost 3 bases and J lost 3 bases. Germline V CDR1 and CDR2: SGHDT, YYEEEE. The CDR3 runs to 14 residues. CDR3 region: CASSYSGRYYEQYF. CDR3 in DNA: TGTGCCAGCAGCTATAGCGGGAGGTACTACGAGCAGTACTTC.

The CDR3 sequence is CASSYPVGRTNTEAFF. The CDR3 DNA follows: TGTGCCAGCAGTTACCCCGTCGGGAGGACGAACACTGAAGCTTTCTTT. The chain couples TRBV6-6 to TRBJ1-1, with D uncertain. Trimming stripped 2 bases from V and 1 base from J, with 14 bases between. This CDR3 is 16 amino acids long. In germline, CDR1 is MNHNY, CDR2 SVGAGI (reference sequence).

The chain couples TRBV4-1 to TRBJ2-6, with TRBD2 as a possible D gene (5 bases). V shed 5 bases and J shed 0 bases, with 11 bases lying between them. The CDR3 contains 16 residues. Per germline, CDR1 MGHRA and CDR2 YSYEKL. The CDR3 loop is CASSVAGGSGANVLTF. The DNA for the CDR3 is TGCGCCAGCAGCGTCGCGGGTGGCTCTGGGGCCAACGTCCTGACTTTC.

The rearrangement links TRBV14 to TRBJ1-6; 8 bases are shared with TRBD1. Germline CDR1 SGHDN, CDR2 FVKESK. CDR3 size: 14 residues. The V segment lost 4 bases and the J segment 9 bases; nucleotides outside the gene matches: 5. CDR3 DNA: TGTGCCAGCAGCCTTAGACAGGGGACTTCACCCCTCCACTTT. As protein: CASSLRQGTSPLHF.

The chain couples TRBV19 to TRBJ2-7; D may be TRBD1 (5 bases). V lost 3 bases to trimming and J lost 9 bases, with 21 bases between them. The germline V gene has CDR1 LNHDA and CDR2 SQIVND (reference sequence). This CDR3 comprises 15 residues. CDR3 sequence: CASSMKRSPTVGQYF. CDR3 DNA: TGTGCCAGTAGTATGAAGAGAAGTCCGACAGTCGGGCAGTACTTC.

The rearrangement links TRBV6-5 to TRBJ2-1; 9 bases are a match to TRBD1. Germline CDR1 MNHEY, CDR2 SVGAGI. The length of the CDR3 is 15 residues. V lost 7 bases to trimming and J lost 8 bases; unmatched junction nucleotides: 12. In DNA, the CDR3 is TGTGCCAGCAATTCCGGGACAGGGAAATTCGATGAGCAGTTCTTC. Translated, it gives CASNSGTGKFDEQFF.

This chain links TRBV7-6 with TRBJ2-5; 13 bases align to TRBD2. With V trimmed by 1 base and J by 6 bases, 8 bases remained unmatched. Germline CDR1 and CDR2: SGHVS and FNYEAQ. The CDR3 loop spans 17 amino acids. The CDR3 loop reads CASSLDGLAGDSKTQYF. CDR3 coding DNA: TGTGCCAGCAGCTTAGATGGACTAGCGGGGGATTCAAAGACCCAGTACTTC.

The genes are TRBV7-9 and TRBJ2-5, with 7 bases aligning to TRBD2. Germline-derived CDR1 and CDR2 are SEHNR and FQNEAQ (reference sequence). The length of the CDR3 is 16 residues. With V trimmed by 2 bases and J by 4 bases, 10 bases remained unmatched. CDR3 protein: CASSLSQGGRRETQYF. CDR3 coding DNA: TGTGCCAGCAGCTTAAGCCAGGGAGGGAGGAGAGAGACCCAGTACTTC.

The chain combines TRBV25-1 with TRBJ1-1; D unclear. The CDR3 extends over 16 amino acids. V lost 2 bases to trimming and J lost 4 bases, with 17 bases between them. Looked up from germline, CDR1 is MGHDK and CDR2 is SYGVNS. The CDR3 loop reads CASSEGGRSMGTEAFF. The CDR3 DNA reads as TGTGCCAGCAGTGAAGGAGGACGGTCCATGGGCACTGAAGCTTTCTTT.